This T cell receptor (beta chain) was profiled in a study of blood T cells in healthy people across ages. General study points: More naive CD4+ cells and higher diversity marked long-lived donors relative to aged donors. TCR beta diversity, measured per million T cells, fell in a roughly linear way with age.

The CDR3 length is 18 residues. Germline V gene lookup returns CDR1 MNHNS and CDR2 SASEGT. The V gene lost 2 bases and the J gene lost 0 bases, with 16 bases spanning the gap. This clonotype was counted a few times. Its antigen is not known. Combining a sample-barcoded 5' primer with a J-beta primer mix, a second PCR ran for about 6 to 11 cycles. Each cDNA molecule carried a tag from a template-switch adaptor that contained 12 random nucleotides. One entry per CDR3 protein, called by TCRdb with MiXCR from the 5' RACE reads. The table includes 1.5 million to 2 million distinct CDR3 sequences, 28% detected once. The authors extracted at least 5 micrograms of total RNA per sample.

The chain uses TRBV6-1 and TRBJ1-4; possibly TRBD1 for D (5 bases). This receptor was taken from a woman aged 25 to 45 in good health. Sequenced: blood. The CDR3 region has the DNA TGTGCCAGCAGTGAAATCGGAGGGGACGTTGCAACTAATGAAAAACTGTTTTTT. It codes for CASSEIGGDVATNEKLFF.